This T cell receptor beta chain originates from a study of T cell repertoires in cytomegalovirus infection. Study information: Both CMV infection and a matching HLA type were indicated by public TCR beta signatures.

TCRdb called the reads again in MiXCR, with one record for every CDR3 protein. The repertoire holds about 360,000 distinct CDR3 sequences, with roughly 18% as singletons. Study conclusions and caveats: Ex vivo responses were dominated by HLA-C-restricted CMV-specific TCR beta clonotypes.

Germline lookup yields CDR1 SEHNR and CDR2 FQNEAQ (reference sequence). The V end lost 5 bases, the J end lost 5 bases, and 21 bases lay between the germline ends. The CDR3 covers 16 residues. Concerning this clonotype: Its specificity is unknown.

This chain connects TRBV7-9 to TRBJ2-5; tentative D call: TRBD1 (5 bases). The TCR sequence derives from a human donor in good health (CMV status not recorded). Some clones in this sample may be carry-over from other donors' samples. The sequenced material came from PBMCs. Written as DNA, the CDR3 is TGTGCCAGCAGCCACGCCCTGACAGATCCTCGGGAGACCCAGTACTTC. It yields the protein CASSHALTDPRETQYF.